The source of this T cell receptor beta chain is a study of blood T cell repertoires in COVID-19. On the study more broadly: Collection of acute and convalescent COVID-19 samples took place in the United States, Italy and Spain. PBMCs, B-cell-depleted T cells, or T cells provided the cDNA or gDNA that made up the material.

Germline values: CDR1 PRHDT, CDR2 FYEKMQ (reference sequence). The CDR3 sequence is 14 residues long. Trimming stripped 4 bases from V and 4 bases from J, with 13 bases between. Under the authors' procedure: Amplification of reference gene primers was used by the study to estimate nucleated cell counts. The protocol was immunoSEQ multiplex PCR, while the TCRdb copy is restricted to in-frame clones and leaves out a portion. V, J and clone size are those of that table, while D and trimming were read from the DNA. The sample has roughly 280,000 clones; around 87% are singletons. This receptor was taken from a woman aged 45 to 65 who had recovered from COVID-19. Sequenced sample: peripheral blood. The V call is TRBV13, the J call TRBJ1-2; D unresolved. In DNA, the CDR3 is TGTGCCAGCAGCTACCTCGGCGGCACCTATGGCTACACCTTC. Translation: CASSYLGGTYGYTF.